This T cell receptor beta chain was observed in a study of blood T cell repertoires in COVID-19. Seattle enrolled patients during active infection and tracked them longitudinally. Sequencing was performed with immunoSEQ multiplex PCR; in TCRdb, only in-frame clones are kept and a portion is missing. The data contain 300,000 to 400,000 clones, over 70% of them seen just once; the ten biggest clones take up roughly 6.3%. The clonotype originates from a woman between 45 and 65 years old with COVID-19, enrolled during active disease. What was sequenced was peripheral blood.

The CDR3 reads CASSAMRRGRGRFF. For the CDR3, the DNA is TGTGCCAGCAGCGCCATGCGCCGGGGGCGGGGGAGGTTCTTC. The V call is TRBV9, the J call TRBJ2-1; the D gene is possibly TRBD2 (7 bases). The V gene's germline CDR1 is SGDLS and CDR2 YYNGEE. V lost 3 bases and J lost 15, with 22 bases in between. CDR3 length: 14 residues.